This T cell receptor beta chain was retrieved from a study of T cell responses to AZD1222 COVID-19 vaccine. Study-wide points: Nearly half of unique spike-specific TCRs reportedly avoided B.1.351 and B.1.1.7 mutated regions. Donors were mostly white British, more females; clonal diversity possibly underestimated.

Data came from immunoSEQ multiplex PCR; TCRdb stores just in-frame clones and leaves some out. The sample lists fewer than 100,000 clones; more than 90% were seen once. The CDR3 is made up of 17 amino acids. V lost 1 base to trimming and J lost 3 bases; unmatched junction nucleotides: 6. Germline V gives CDR1 SGHRS, CDR2 YFSETQ. On this clone: The antigen is not known.

This sequence was found in an adult in good health. The source was peripheral blood, collected on day 0 of AZD1222 vaccination. This rearrangement joins TRBV5-1 to TRBJ2-1, with 11 bases fitting TRBD2. In DNA, the CDR3 is TGCGCCAGCAGCTTGTTGACTAGCGGGACCAACTACAATGAGCAGTTCTTC. Protein sequence: CASSLLTSGTNYNEQFF.